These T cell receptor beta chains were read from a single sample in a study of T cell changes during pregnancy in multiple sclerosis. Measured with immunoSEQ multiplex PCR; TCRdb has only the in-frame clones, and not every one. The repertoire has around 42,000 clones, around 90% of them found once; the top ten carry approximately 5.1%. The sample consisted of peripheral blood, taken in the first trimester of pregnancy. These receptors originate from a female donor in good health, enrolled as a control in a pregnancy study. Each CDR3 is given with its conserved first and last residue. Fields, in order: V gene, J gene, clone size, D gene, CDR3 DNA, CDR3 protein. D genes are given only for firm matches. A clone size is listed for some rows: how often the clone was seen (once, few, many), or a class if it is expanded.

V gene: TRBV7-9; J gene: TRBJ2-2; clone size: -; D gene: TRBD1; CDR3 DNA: TGTGCCAGCAGCTCGGGGACAGGAATCGGTCCCGGGGAGCTGTTTTTT; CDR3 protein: CASSSGTGIGPGELFF
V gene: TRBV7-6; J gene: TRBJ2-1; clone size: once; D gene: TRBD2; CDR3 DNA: TGTGCCAGCAGCACCTATAGCGGGAGTATGACCTACAATGAGCAGTTCTTC; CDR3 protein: CASSTYSGSMTYNEQFF
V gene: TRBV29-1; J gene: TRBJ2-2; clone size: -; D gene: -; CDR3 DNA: TGCAGCGCTACAAGGCTGGGGCAGAACACCGGGGAGCTGTTTTTT; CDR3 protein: CSATRLGQNTGELFF
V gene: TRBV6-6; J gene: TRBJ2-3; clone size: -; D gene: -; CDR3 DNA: TGTGCCAGCAGCCCCACGGGGTCGGATACGCAGTATTTT; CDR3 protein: CASSPTGSDTQYF
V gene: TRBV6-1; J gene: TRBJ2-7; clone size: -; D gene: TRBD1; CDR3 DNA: TGTGCCAGCAGCCGGGGGACAGGGAACGAGCAGTACTTC; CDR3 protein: CASSRGTGNEQYF
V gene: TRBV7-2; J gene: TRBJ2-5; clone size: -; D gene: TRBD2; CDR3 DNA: TGTGCCAGCAGCGGAGGAGCGGGGGGGCCTGAGACCCAGTACTTC; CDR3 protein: CASSGGAGGPETQYF
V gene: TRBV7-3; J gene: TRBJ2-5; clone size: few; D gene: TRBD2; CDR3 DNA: TGTGCCAGCTCCCGTAGCGGGAGTGCGGGGGAGACCCAGTACTTC; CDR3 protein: CASSRSGSAGETQYF
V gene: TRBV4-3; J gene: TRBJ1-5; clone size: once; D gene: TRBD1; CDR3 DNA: TGCGCCAGCAGCGACTCGACAGGGACCGGCCAGCCCCAGCATTTT; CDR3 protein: CASSDSTGTGQPQHF
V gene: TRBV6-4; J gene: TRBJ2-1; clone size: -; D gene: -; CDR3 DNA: TGTGCCAGCAGTGCCCCGGGACACGGCAATGAGCAGTTCTTC; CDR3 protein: CASSAPGHGNEQFF
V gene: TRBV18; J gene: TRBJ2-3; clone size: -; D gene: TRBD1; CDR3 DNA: TGTGCCAGCTCACCACCCGGGACAGTCGGCACAGATACGCAGTATTTT; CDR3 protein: CASSPPGTVGTDTQYF
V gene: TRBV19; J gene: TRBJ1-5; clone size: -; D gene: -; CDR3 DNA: TGTGCCAGCTGGGCGGGGGGCCCTCCTCACAATCAGCCCCAGCATTTT; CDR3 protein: CASWAGGPPHNQPQHF
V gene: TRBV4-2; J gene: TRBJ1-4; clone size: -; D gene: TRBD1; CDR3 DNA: TGTGCCAGCAGAGATGACAGGGGCTTAGGTGAAAAACTGTTTTTT; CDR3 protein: CASRDDRGLGEKLFF
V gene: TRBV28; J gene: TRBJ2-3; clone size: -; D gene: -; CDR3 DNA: TGTGCCAGCAGTCCCTTTGGGCTCAGAGGGAGCGCGGCTAGCACAGATACGCAGTATTTT; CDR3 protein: CASSPFGLRGSAASTDTQYF
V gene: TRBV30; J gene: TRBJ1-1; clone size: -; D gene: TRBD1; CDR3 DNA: TGTGCCTGGAGTAGGGCCAGGGGGTTGAACACTGAAGCTTTCTTT; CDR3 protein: CAWSRARGLNTEAFF
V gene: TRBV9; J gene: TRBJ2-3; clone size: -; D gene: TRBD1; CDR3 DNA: TGTGCCAGCAGCTCTAGACAGGGAGCTAGCACAGATACGCAGTATTTT; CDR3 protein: CASSSRQGASTDTQYF
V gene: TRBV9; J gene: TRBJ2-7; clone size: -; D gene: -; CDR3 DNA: TGTGCCAGCAGCGTAGGCCTCGTAGTCACCCCTACCTACGAGCAGTACTTC; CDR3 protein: CASSVGLVVTPTYEQYF
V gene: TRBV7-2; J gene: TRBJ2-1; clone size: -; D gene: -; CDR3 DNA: TGTGCCAGCAGCTTAGAAATCGATCAGGGGCATGAGCAGTTCTTC; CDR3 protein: CASSLEIDQGHEQFF
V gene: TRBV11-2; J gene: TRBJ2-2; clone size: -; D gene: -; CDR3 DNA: TGTGCCAGCAGCTTAGGGTTCGGGGGAGCGAACACCGGGGAGCTGTTTTTT; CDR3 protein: CASSLGFGGANTGELFF
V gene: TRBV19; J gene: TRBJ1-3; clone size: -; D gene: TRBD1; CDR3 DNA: TGTGCCAGTAGTATCCGGACAGGGGGCGTCGGGTCTGGAAACACCATATATTTT; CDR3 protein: CASSIRTGGVGSGNTIYF
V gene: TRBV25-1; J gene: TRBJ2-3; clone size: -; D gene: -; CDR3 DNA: TGTGCCAGCAGCGGTTGGAGGGAAGATACGCAGTATTTT; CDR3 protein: CASSGWREDTQYF
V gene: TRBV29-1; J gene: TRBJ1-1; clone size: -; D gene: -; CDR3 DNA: TGCAGCGTTCGGGGAGACCCACTCACTGAAGCTTTCTTT; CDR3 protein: CSVRGDPLTEAFF
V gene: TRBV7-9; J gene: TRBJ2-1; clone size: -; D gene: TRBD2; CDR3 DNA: TGTGCCAGCAGCCCTATGGGGGGGAAGGAGCAGTTCTTC; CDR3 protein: CASSPMGGKEQFF
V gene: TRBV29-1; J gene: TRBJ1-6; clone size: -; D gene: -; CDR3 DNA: TGCAGCGTTGGGTTACTTTTTAGCTCCTATAATTCACCCCTCCACTTT; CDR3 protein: CSVGLLFSSYNSPLHF